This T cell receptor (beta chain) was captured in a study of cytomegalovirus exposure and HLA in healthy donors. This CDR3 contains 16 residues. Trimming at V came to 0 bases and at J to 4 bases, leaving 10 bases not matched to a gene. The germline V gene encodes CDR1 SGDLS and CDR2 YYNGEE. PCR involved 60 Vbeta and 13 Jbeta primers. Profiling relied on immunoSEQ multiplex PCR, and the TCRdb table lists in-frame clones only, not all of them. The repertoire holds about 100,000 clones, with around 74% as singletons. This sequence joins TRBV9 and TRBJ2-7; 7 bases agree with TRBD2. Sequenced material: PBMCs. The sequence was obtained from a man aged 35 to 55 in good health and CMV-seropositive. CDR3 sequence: CASSVGRETLPYEQYF. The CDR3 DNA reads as TGTGCCAGCAGCGTAGGGCGGGAGACCCTACCGTACGAGCAGTACTTC.